These 10 T cell receptor beta chains originate from one sample sequenced in a study of blood T cell repertoires in COVID-19. Using immunoSEQ multiplex PCR, the repertoire was profiled, and TCRdb retains in-frame clones only, with some absent. The sample lists tens of thousands of clones; 80% to 90% were seen once. Sequencing was performed on peripheral blood. These receptors came from a human donor in a cohort sampled during active COVID-19.

This chain uses TRBV7-9 with TRBJ1-3; no definite D call. The CDR3 extends over 15 amino acids. V lost 8 bases to trimming and J lost 0 bases, with 14 bases between them. In germline, CDR1 is SEHNR, CDR2 FQNEAQ (reference sequence). The CDR3 sequence: CASRASGSSGNTIYF. CDR3 bases: TGTGCCAGCCGAGCCTCCGGTAGCTCTGGAAACACCATATATTTT.

V usage is TRBV14 and J usage is TRBJ2-3; D is possibly TRBD1 (6 bases). The germline gives CDR1 SGHDN, CDR2 FVKESK. Trimming stripped 1 base from V and 1 base from J, with 9 bases between. The CDR3 has 15 residues. Here the CDR3 DNA reads TGTGCCAGCAGCCAAGTGGGGGCCGGCACAGATACGCAGTATTTT. As protein: CASSQVGAGTDTQYF.

J is TRBJ1-2 and V is TRBV10-2; 10 bases match TRBD1. Germline CDR1 and CDR2: WSHSY and SAAADI. The CDR3 is 15 amino acids. The J segment lost 4 bases and the V segment lost 8 bases, leaving 10 bases of the junction unmatched. CDR3 protein: CASVRTGGEIYGYTF. CDR3 sequence (DNA): TGCGCCAGCGTTAGGACAGGGGGGGAGATCTATGGCTACACCTTC.

The chain couples TRBV5-1 to TRBJ1-4, with D maybe TRBD1 (5 bases). CDR3 length: 16 amino acids. Trimming took off 0 bases at V and 0 bases at J, with 9 bases between the two ends. From germline, CDR1 is SGHRS and CDR2 YFSETQ. This CDR3 reads CASSLGGLSTNEKLFF. For the CDR3, the DNA is TGCGCCAGCAGCTTGGGGGGCCTTTCAACTAATGAAAAACTGTTTTTT.

The chain links TRBV7-6 to TRBJ2-6; D may be TRBD2 (6 bases). Germline CDR1 and CDR2: SGHVS and FNYEAQ. The CDR3 length is 17 residues. The V and J ends lost 5 bases and 4 bases respectively, with 18 bases between them. The CDR3 here is CASSPALGGSGANVLTF. The CDR3 DNA reads TGTGCCAGCAGCCCCGCGCTGGGGGGATCCGGGGCCAACGTCCTGACTTTC.

This sequence joins TRBV6-5 and TRBJ2-1; 9 nucleotides match TRBD2. The CDR3 length is 14 residues. J was trimmed by 3 bases and V by 6 bases; bases with no gene match: 3. The V gene's germline CDR1 is MNHEY and CDR2 SVGAGI. CDR3 sequence reads: CASRRLAVYNEQFF. CDR3 DNA: TGTGCCAGCAGGCGACTAGCGGTCTACAATGAGCAGTTCTTC.

The V gene is TRBV4-1, the J gene TRBJ1-5; tentatively, D is TRBD1 (5 bases). Germline CDR1 is MGHRA and CDR2 is YSYEKL. Trimming shortened V by 0 bases and J by 3 bases, and 12 bases separated the two germline ends. This CDR3 contains 16 residues. The CDR3 nucleotides are TGCGCCAGCAGCCAAGAAGTTGCAGGGCTCAATCAGCCCCAGCATTTT. It encodes CASSQEVAGLNQPQHF.

The V and J genes are TRBV27 and TRBJ2-2; 7 bases are a match to TRBD1. CDR1 and CDR2 (germline): MNHEY, SMNVEV (reference sequence). Trimming took 0 bases from V and 2 from J; bases not matched to a gene: 3. The CDR3 has 16 residues. This CDR3 is CASSLSGTANTGELFF. As DNA, the CDR3 is TGTGCCAGCAGTTTATCAGGGACAGCTAACACCGGGGAGCTGTTTTTT.

CDR3: CASSRTGSGNTIYF. In DNA form, the CDR3 reads TGTGCCAGCAGCCGCACAGGGAGTGGAAACACCATATATTTT. The genes are TRBV9 and TRBJ1-3; D possibly corresponds to TRBD1 (6 bases). The CDR3 is 14 amino acids. Germline V gene lookup returns CDR1 SGDLS and CDR2 YYNGEE. Trimming removed 4 bases from V and 3 bases from J, with 11 bases in between.

This chain links TRBV7-8 with TRBJ2-7; D gene uncertain. CDR3 size: 12 residues. Germline CDR1 is SGHVS and CDR2 is FQNEAQ. Between the trimmed V and J ends, which lost 4 bases and 9 bases, there was a span of 13 bases. CDR3 loop: CASSSTTWAQYF. In DNA, the CDR3 is TGTGCCAGCAGCTCAACCACGTGGGCGCAGTACTTC.